The subject of this entry is one TCR beta chain. Its antigen is not known. The data are from a study of cytomegalovirus exposure and HLA in healthy donors. Study as a whole: Earlier sequencing of around 190 million T cells yielded roughly 120 million unique TCR beta sequences.

Despite likely unrecorded immune exposures, the donors were nominally healthy at the time of sampling. Study-level points and caveats: Later on, an analysis found that several of the most significant clusters appeared to be linked to common viral pathogens, which included parvovirus B19. With later analysis, a missense DCLRE1C variant became linked to TCR beta V- and J-gene trimming.

The V gene end was trimmed by 7 bases and the J gene end by 3 bases; junction bases not matched to a gene: 4. Germline V lookup: CDR1 MNHNS, CDR2 SASEGT. The CDR3 consists of 14 residues. PCR primers comprised 60 Vbeta and 13 Jbeta primers. Measured with immunoSEQ multiplex PCR; TCRdb has only the in-frame clones, and not every one. This sample has 150,000 to 200,000 clones, with about 80% found just once. The TCR originated in a man between 18 and 35 years old in good health and CMV-seronegative. Sample: PBMCs. This chain joins TRBV6-1 and TRBJ2-7; TRBD1 agrees at 12 bases. Here the CDR3 reads CASTRDRGHYEQYF. Here the CDR3 DNA reads TGTGCCAGCACCCGGGACAGGGGGCACTACGAGCAGTACTTC.